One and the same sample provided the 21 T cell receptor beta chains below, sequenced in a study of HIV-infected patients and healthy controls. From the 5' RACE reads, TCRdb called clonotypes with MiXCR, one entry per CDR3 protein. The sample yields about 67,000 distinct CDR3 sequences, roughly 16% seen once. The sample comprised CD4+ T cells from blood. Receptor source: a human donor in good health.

The CDR3 protein is CASSPETLNQPQHF. CDR3 in DNA: TGTGCCAGCTCACCTGAGACCCTCAATCAGCCCCAGCATTTT. This chain connects TRBV18 to TRBJ1-5; D not certain. V lost 3 bases and J lost 3, with 9 bases in between. There are 14 residues in the CDR3. Germline CDR1 is KGHSH and CDR2 is LQKENI.

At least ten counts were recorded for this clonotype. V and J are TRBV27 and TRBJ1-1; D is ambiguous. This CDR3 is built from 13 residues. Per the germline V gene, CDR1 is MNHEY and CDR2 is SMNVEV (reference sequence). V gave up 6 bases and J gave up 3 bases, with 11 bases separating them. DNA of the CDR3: TGTGCCAGCAGGGCAGAAAAATACACTGAAGCTTTCTTT. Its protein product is CASRAEKYTEAFF.

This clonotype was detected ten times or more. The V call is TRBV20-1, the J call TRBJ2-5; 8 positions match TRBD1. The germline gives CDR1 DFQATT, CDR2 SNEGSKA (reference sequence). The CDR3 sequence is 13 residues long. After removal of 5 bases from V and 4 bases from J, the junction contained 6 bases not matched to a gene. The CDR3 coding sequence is TGCAGTGCTCCCCGGACAGGGACAGAGACCCAGTACTTC. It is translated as CSAPRTGTETQYF.

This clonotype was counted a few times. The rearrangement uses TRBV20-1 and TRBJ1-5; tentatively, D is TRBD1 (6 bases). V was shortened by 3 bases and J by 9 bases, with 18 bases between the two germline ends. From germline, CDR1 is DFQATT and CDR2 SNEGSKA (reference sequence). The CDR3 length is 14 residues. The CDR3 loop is CSARFGGGATPQHF. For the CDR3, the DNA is TGCAGTGCTAGGTTTGGCGGGGGCGCGACGCCCCAGCATTTT.

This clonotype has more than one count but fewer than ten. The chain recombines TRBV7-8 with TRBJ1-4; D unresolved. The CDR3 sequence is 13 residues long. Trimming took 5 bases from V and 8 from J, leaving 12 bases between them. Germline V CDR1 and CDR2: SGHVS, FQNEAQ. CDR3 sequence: CASSQQQFEKLFF. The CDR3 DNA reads TGTGCCAGCAGCCAGCAGCAGTTCGAAAAACTGTTTTTT. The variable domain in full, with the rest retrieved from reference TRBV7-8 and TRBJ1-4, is GAGVSQSPRYKVAKRGQDVALRCDPISGHVSLFWYQQALGQGPEFLTYFQNEAQLDKSGLPSDRFFAERPEGSVSTLKIQRTQQEDSAVYLCASSQQQFEKLFFGSGTQLSVL.

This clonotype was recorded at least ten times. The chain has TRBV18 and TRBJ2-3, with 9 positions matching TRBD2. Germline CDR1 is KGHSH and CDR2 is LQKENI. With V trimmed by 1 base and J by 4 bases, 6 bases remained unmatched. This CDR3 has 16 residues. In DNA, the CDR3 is TGTGCCAGCTCACCACTTGGCGGGAGGGGCCCAGATACGCAGTATTTT. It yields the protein CASSPLGGRGPDTQYF.

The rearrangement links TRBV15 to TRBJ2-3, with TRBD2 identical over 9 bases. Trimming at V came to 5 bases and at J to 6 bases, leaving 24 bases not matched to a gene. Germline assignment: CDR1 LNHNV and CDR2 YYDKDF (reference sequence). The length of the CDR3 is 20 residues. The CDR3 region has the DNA TGTGCCACCAGCCCAGGGAGGACATCGACTAGCGGCCTCCCTCGCGATACGCAGTATTTT. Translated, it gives CATSPGRTSTSGLPRDTQYF.

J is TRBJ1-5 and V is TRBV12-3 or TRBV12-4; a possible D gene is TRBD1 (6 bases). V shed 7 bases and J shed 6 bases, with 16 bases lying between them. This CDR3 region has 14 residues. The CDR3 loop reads CASTLGGGSQPQHF. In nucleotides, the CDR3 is TGTGCCAGCACCCTGGGGGGCGGGAGTCAGCCCCAGCATTTT.

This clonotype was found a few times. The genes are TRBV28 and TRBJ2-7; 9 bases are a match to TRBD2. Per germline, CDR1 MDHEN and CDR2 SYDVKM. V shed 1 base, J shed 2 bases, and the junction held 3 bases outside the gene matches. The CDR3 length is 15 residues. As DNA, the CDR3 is TGTGCCAGCAGTTTATACCTAGCGGGGCCCTACGAGCAGTACTTC. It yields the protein CASSLYLAGPYEQYF.

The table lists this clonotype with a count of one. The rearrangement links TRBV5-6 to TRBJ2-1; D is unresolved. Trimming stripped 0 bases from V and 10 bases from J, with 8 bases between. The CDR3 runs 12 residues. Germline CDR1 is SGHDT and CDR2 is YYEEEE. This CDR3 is CASSLGRPEQFF. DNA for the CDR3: TGTGCCAGCAGCTTGGGTCGTCCGGAGCAGTTCTTC.

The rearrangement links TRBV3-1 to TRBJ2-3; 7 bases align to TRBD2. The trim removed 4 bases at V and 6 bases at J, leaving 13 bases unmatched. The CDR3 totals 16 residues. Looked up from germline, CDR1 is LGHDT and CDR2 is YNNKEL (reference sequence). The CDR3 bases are TGTGCCAGCAGCCCCCGGTTGGCGGGGGTGGGGGATACGCAGTATTTT. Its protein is CASSPRLAGVGDTQYF.

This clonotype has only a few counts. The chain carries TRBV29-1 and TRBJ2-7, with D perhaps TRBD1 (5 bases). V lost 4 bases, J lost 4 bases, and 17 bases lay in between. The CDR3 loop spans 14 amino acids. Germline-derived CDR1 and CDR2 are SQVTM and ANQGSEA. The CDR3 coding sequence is TGCAGCGTTGGTCCTAGGGGCGCGATTTACGAGCAGTACTTC. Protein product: CSVGPRGAIYEQYF.

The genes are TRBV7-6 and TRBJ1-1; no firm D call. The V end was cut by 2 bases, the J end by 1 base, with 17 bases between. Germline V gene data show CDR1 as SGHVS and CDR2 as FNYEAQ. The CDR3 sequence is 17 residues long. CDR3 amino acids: CASSLTLGRAPNTEAFF. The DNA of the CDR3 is TGTGCCAGCAGCTTAACTTTGGGGAGGGCGCCGAACACTGAAGCTTTCTTT.

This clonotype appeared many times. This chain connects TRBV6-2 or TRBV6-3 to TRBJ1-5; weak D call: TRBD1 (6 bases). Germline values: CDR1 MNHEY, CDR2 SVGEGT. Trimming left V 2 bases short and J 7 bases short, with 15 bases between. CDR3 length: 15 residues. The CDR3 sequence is CASSYTRGAIQPQHF. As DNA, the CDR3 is TGTGCCAGCAGTTACACCCGGGGGGCGATACAGCCCCAGCATTTT.

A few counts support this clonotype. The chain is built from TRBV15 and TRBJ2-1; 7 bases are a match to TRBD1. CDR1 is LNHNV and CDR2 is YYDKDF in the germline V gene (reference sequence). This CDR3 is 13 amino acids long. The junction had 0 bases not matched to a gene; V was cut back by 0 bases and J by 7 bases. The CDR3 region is CATSRDRGNEQFF. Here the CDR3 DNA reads TGTGCCACCAGCAGAGACAGGGGGAATGAGCAGTTCTTC.

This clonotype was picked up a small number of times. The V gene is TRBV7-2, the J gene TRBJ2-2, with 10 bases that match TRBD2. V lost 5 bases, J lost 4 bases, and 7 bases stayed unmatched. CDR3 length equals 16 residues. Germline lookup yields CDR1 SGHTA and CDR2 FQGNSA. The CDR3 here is CASSPQPSGSTGELFF. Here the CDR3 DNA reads TGTGCCAGCAGCCCGCAGCCTAGCGGGAGCACCGGGGAGCTGTTTTTT.

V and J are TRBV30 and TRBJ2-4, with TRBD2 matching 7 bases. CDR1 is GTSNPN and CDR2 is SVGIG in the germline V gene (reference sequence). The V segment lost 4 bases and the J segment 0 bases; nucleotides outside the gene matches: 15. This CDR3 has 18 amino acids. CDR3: CAWKGRAPPKKAKNIQYF. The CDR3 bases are TGTGCCTGGAAGGGGAGGGCCCCCCCCAAGAAAGCCAAAAACATTCAGTACTTC.

The CDR3 is CASSLGQDLSGHGYTF. The CDR3 DNA reads as TGTGCCAGCAGCCTAGGACAGGACTTAAGTGGGCATGGCTACACCTTC. The chain couples TRBV7-9 to TRBJ1-2; 7 bases are shared with TRBD1. The CDR3 extends over 16 amino acids. V was pared by 5 bases and J by 6 bases, with 15 bases of the junction left unmatched. The germline V gene encodes CDR1 SEHNR and CDR2 FQNEAQ (reference sequence).

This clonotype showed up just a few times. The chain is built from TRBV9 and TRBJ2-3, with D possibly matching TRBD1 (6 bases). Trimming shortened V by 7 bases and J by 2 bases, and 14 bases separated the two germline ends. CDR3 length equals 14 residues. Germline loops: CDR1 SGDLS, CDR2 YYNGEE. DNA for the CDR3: TGTGCCAGCGCTGACAGGTCACCCACAGATACGCAGTATTTT. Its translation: CASADRSPTDTQYF.

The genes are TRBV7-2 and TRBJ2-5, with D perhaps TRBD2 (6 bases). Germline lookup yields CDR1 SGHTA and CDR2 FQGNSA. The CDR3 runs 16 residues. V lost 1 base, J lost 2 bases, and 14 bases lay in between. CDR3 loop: CASSLGGSGLQETQYF. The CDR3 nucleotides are TGTGCCAGCAGCTTAGGAGGTAGCGGCTTACAAGAGACCCAGTACTTC.

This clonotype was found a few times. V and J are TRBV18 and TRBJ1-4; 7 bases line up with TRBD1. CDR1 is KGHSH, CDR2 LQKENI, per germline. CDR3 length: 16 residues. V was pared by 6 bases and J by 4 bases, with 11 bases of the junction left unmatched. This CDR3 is CASSLTTGQFNEKLFF. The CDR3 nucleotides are TGTGCCAGCTCGCTAACCACGGGACAGTTTAATGAAAAACTGTTTTTT.